The text below deals with one TCR beta chain. What it binds is not known. The CDR3 totals 16 residues. V shed 6 bases and J shed 6 bases, with 24 bases lying between them. This entry is derived from a study of identical twins. General study points: Models underestimated TCR alpha sharing (out-of-frame) in monozygotic twins.

TCRdb passed the 5' RACE reads through MiXCR, listing each CDR3 protein once. This table has about 240,000 distinct CDR3 sequences, about 13% appearing once. These data were also filed under a second study, of yellow fever vaccine responses in identical twins.

Sequences were obtained from memory (CD45RO+) T cells sorted from blood. The rearrangement uses TRBV12-3 or TRBV12-4 and TRBJ2-7; tentatively, D is TRBD1 or TRBD2 (6 bases each). This TCR came from a woman aged 18-30 years in good health. CDR3 sequence: CASRGVVQGGYGEQYF. DNA for the CDR3: TGTGCCAGCAGGGGTGTGGTACAGGGAGGTTACGGCGAGCAGTACTTC.